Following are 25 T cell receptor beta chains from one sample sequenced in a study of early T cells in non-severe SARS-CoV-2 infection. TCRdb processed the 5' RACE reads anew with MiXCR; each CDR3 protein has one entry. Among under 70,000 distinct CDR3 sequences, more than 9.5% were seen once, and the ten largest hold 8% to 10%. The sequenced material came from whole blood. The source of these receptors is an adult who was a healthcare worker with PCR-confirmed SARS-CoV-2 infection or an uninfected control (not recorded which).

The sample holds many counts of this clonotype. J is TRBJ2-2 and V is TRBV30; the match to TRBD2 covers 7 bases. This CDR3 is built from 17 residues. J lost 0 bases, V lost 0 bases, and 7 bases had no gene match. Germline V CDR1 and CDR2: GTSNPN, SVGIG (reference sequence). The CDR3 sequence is CAWSVGGALSNTGELFF. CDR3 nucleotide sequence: TGTGCCTGGAGTGTGGGAGGGGCCCTCTCGAACACCGGGGAGCTGTTTTTT.

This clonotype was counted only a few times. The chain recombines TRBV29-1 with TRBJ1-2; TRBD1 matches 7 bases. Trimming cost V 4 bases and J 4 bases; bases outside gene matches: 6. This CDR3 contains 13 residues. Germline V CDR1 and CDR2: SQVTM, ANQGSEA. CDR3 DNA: TGCAGCGTTGTTACAGGGGAAGCCTATGGCTACACCTTC. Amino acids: CSVVTGEAYGYTF.

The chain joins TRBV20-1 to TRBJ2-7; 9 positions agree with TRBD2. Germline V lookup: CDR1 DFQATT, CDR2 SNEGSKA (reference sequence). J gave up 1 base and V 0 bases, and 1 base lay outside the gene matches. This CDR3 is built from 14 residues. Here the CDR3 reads CSARDLAGSYEQYF. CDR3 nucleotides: TGCAGTGCTAGAGACCTAGCGGGATCCTACGAGCAGTACTTC.

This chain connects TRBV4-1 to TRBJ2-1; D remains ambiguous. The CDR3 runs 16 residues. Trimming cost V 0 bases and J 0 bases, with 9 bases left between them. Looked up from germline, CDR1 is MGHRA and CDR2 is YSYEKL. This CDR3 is CASSQDTDPSYNEQFF. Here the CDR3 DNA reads TGCGCCAGCAGCCAAGATACGGACCCCTCCTACAATGAGCAGTTCTTC.

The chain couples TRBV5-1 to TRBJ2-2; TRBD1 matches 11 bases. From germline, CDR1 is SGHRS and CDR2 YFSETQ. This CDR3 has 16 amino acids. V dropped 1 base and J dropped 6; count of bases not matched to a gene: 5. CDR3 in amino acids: CASSLRGQGASGELFF. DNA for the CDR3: TGCGCCAGCAGCTTGCGTGGACAGGGGGCGTCCGGGGAGCTGTTTTTT.

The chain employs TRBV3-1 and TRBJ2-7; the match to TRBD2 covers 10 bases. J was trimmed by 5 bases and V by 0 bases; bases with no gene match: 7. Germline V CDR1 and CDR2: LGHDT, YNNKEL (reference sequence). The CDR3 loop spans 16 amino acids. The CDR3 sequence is CASSQDRASGSHEQYF. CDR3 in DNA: TGTGCCAGCAGCCAAGATCGGGCTAGCGGGAGCCACGAGCAGTACTTC.

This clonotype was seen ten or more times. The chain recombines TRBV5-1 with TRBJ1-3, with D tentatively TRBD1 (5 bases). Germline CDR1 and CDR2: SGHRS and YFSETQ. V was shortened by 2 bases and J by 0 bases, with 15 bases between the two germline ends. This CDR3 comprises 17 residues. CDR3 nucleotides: TGCGCCAGCAGCTTACCCGGGACGCAGGCCTCTGGAAACACCATATATTTT. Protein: CASSLPGTQASGNTIYF.

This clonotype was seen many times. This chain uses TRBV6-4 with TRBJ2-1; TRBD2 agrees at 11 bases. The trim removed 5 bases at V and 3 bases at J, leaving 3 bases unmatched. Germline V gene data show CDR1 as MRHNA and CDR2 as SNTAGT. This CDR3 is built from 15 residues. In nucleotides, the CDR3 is TGTGCCAGCAGTCTAGGACTAGCGGGCTACAATGAGCAGTTCTTC. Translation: CASSLGLAGYNEQFF.

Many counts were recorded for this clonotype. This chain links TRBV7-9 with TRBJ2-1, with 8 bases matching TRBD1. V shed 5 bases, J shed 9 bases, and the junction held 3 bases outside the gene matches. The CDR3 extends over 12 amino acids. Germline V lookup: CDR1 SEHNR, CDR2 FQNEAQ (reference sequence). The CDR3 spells CASSATGAEQFF. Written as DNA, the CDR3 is TGTGCCAGCAGCGCGACAGGGGCTGAGCAGTTCTTC.

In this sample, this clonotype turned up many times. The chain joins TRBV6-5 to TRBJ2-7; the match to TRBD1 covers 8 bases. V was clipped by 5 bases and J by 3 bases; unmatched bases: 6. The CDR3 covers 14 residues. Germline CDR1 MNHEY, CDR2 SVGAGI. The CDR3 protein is CASSLGQGNYEQYF. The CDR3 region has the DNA TGTGCCAGCAGTCTCGGACAGGGCAACTACGAGCAGTACTTC.

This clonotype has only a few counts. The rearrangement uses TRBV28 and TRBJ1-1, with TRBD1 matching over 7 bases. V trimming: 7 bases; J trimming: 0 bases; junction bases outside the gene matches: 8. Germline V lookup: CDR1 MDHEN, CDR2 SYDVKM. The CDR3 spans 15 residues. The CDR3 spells CASILRRGLNTEAFF. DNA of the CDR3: TGTGCCAGCATACTTAGAAGGGGGCTGAACACTGAAGCTTTCTTT.

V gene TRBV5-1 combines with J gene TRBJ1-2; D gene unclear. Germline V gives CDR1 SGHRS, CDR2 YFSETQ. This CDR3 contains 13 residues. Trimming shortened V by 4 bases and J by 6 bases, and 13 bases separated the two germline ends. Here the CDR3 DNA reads TGCGCCAGCAGCCCAGTAGGAATCCATGGCTACACCTTC. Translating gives CASSPVGIHGYTF.

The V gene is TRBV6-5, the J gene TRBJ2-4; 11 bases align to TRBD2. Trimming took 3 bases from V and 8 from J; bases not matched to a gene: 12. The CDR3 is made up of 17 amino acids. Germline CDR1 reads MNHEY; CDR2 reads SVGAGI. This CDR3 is CASSYRGLAEPGDIQYF. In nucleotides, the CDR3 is TGTGCCAGCAGTTATAGGGGACTAGCGGAGCCTGGAGACATTCAGTACTTC.

The CDR3 DNA sequence: TGTGCCAGCAGGGGGACAGGGCCCAGCACAGATACGCAGTATTTT. This translates into CASRGTGPSTDTQYF. The rearrangement uses TRBV2 and TRBJ2-3; the match to TRBD1 covers 9 bases. The CDR3 has 15 amino acids. V lost 6 bases and J lost 0; bases outside the gene matches: 4. CDR1 is SNHLY, CDR2 FYNNEI, per germline.

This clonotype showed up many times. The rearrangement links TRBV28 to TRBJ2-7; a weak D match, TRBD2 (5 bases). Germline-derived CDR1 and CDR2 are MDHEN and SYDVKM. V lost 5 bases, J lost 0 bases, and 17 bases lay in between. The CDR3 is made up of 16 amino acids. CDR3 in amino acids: CASSLGSIEFSYEQYF. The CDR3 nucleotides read TGTGCCAGCAGTCTGGGGAGTATAGAGTTCTCCTACGAGCAGTACTTC.

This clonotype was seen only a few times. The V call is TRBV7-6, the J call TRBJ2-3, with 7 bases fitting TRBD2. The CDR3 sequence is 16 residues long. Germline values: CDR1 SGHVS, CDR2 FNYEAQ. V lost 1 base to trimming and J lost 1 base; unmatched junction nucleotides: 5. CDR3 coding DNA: TGTGCCAGCAGCTTAGTCCTAGCGGAAGGCACAGATACGCAGTATTTT. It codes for CASSLVLAEGTDTQYF.

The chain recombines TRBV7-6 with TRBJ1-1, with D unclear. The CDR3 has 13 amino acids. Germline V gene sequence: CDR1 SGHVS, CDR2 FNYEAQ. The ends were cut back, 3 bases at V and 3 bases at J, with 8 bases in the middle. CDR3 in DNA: TGTGCCAGCAGCTTTCAAGGAGACACTGAAGCTTTCTTT. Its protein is CASSFQGDTEAFF.

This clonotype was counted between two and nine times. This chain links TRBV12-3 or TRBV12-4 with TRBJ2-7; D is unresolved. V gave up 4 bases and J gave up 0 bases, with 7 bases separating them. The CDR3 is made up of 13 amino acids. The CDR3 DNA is TGTGCCAGCAGTTATCCACCCTCCTACGAGCAGTACTTC. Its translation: CASSYPPSYEQYF.

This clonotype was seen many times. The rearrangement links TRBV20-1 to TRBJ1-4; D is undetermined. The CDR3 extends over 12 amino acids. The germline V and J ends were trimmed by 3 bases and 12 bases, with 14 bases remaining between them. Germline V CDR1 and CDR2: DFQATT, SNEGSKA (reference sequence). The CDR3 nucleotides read TGCAGTGCTAGTAGAATCGGGAACCAACTGTTTTTT. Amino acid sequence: CSASRIGNQLFF.

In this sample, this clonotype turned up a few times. CDR3 sequence: CASSVEGELFF. The CDR3 DNA reads as TGTGCCAGCAGCGTAGAGGGGGAGCTGTTTTTT. The chain uses TRBV12-3 or TRBV12-4 and TRBJ2-2; D remains unclear. This CDR3 spans 11 amino acids. V was trimmed by 6 bases and J by 8 bases, leaving 7 bases between them.

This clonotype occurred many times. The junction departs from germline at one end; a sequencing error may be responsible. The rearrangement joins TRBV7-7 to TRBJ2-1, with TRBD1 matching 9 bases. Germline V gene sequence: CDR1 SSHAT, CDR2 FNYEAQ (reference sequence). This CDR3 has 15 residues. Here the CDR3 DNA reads TGTGCTAGCAGCCCAGGGACAGGGCTGGACAATGAGCAGTTCTTC. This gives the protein CASSPGTGLDNEQFF.

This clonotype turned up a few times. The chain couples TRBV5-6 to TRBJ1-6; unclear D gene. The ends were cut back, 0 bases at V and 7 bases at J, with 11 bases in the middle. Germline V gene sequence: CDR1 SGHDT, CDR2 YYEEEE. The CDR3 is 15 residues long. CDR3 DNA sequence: TGTGCCAGCAGCTTGGCCGGGGTCGGAAATTCACCCCTCCACTTT. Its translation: CASSLAGVGNSPLHF.

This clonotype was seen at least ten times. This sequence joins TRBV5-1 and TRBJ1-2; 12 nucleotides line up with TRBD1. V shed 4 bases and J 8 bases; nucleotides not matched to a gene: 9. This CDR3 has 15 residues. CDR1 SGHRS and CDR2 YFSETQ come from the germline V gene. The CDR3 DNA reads TGCGCCAGCAGCGGAACCGGGACAGGGGGCGACGGCTACACCTTC. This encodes CASSGTGTGGDGYTF.

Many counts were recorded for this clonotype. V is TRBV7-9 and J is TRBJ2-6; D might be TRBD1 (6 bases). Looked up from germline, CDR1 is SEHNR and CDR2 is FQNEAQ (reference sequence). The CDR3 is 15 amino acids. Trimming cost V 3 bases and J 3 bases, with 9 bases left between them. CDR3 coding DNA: TGTGCCAGCAGCTTTACAGGGATTGGGGCCAACGTCCTGACTTTC. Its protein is CASSFTGIGANVLTF. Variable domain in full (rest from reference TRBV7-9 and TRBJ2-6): DTGVSQNPRHKITKRGQNVTFRCDPISEHNRLYWYRQTLGQGPEFLTYFQNEAQLEKSRLLSDRFSAERPKGSFSTLEIQRTEQGDSAMYLCASSFTGIGANVLTFGAGSRLTVL.

CDR3 protein: CASSLAKPYQETQYF. CDR3 DNA: TGTGCCAGCAGCTTAGCGAAACCCTACCAAGAGACCCAGTACTTC. This chain joins TRBV7-6 and TRBJ2-5, with D unresolved. Trimming left V 0 bases short and J 0 bases short, with 8 bases between. Germline lookup yields CDR1 SGHVS and CDR2 FNYEAQ. The CDR3 runs to 15 residues.